The 5 T cell receptor beta chains below were found in one sample sequenced in a study of OX40 agonist ivuxolimab in advanced cancers. Clones were read by immunoSEQ multiplex PCR, and TCRdb kept only the in-frame ones, dropping some. The data contain over 30,000 clones, 65% to 85% of them singletons. Sequenced material: CD4+ or CD8+ T cells sorted from blood, taken in a trial of the OX40 agonist ivuxolimab. Every receptor here comes from an adult with an advanced solid tumor such as melanoma, head and neck, liver or kidney cancer.

About this clone itself: A read error may produce the germline difference seen at one junction end. DNA of the CDR3: TGTGCCAGCAGTTTCCGGGACAGCTTC. The encoded protein is CASSFRDSF. The gene calls are TRBV6-6 and TRBJ2-7, with 7 bases aligning to TRBD1. There are 9 residues in the CDR3. The germline gives CDR1 MNHNY, CDR2 SVGAGI (reference sequence).

DNA for the CDR3: TGTGCCAGCAGCCTAGGACAGATCAATCAGCCCCAGCATTTT. Protein: CASSLGQINQPQHF. The chain carries TRBV5-6 and TRBJ1-5; D might be TRBD1 (6 bases). V shed 4 bases and J shed 3 bases, with 11 bases lying between them. The CDR3 runs to 14 residues. Germline values: CDR1 SGHDT, CDR2 YYEEEE. Filled out from reference TRBV5-6 and TRBJ1-5, the complete variable domain reads DAGVTQSPTHLIKTRGQQVTLRCSPKSGHDTVSWYQQALGQGPQFIFQYYEEEERQRGNFPDRFSGHQFPNYSSELNVNALLLGDSALYLCASSLGQINQPQHFGDGTRLSIL.

V is TRBV4-1 and J is TRBJ1-3; D is uncertain. CDR3 length: 16 amino acids. Between the trimmed V and J ends, which lost 0 bases and 1 base, there was a span of 10 bases. Germline values: CDR1 MGHRA, CDR2 YSYEKL. CDR3 bases: TGCGCCAGCAGCCAAGATTTCTCCTTATCTGGAAACACCATATATTTT. Residues: CASSQDFSLSGNTIYF.

This clone occurred a few times. The chain combines TRBV7-9 with TRBJ2-1; the D gene is possibly TRBD2 (5 bases). V lost 1 base, J lost 10 bases, and 8 bases lay in between. Germline CDR1 and CDR2: SEHNR and FQNEAQ (reference sequence). This CDR3 is built from 12 residues. CDR3 sequence: CASSLGELEQFF. CDR3 sequence (DNA): TGTGCCAGCAGCTTAGGGGAGTTAGAGCAGTTCTTC.

The chain combines TRBV28 with TRBJ1-1; D perhaps matches TRBD1 (5 bases). Between the trimmed V and J ends, which lost 3 bases and 5 bases, there was a span of 31 bases. The CDR3 extends over 20 amino acids. Looked up from germline, CDR1 is MDHEN and CDR2 is SYDVKM. The CDR3: CASSFPGYLGGRLMGTEAFF. DNA of the CDR3: TGTGCCAGCAGTTTTCCTGGGTATTTGGGGGGGAGGCTAATGGGGACTGAAGCTTTCTTT. The entire variable domain, with the rest obtained from reference TRBV28 and TRBJ1-1, is as follows: DVKVTQSSRYLVKRTGEKVFLECVQDMDHENMFWYRQDPGLGLRLIYFSYDVKMKEKGDIPEGYSVSREKKERFSLILESASTNQTSMYLCASSFPGYLGGRLMGTEAFFGQGTRLTVV.